This entry concerns a single TCR beta chain. The germline CDR1 and CDR2 sequences are SGHTA and FQGNSA. Germline trimming cut 5 bases from V and 3 bases from J; bases unmatched to any gene: 4. The CDR3 is made up of 16 amino acids. This sample is drawn from a study of shared T cell receptors in the human thymus. Profiled with immunoSEQ multiplex PCR; TCRdb holds only in-frame clones, not every one. In the table there are 720,000 or so clones, 70% to 90% of which are singletons. These sequences were also reported in another study, on human thymus T cells. As reported in that work: Donation came from healthy Finnish infants having corrective surgery for congenital heart defects. From resections taken during corrective heart surgery, the thymus tissue was obtained. Seemingly biased V and J gene usage marked thymic and blood repertoires. Thymic repertoires of unrelated individuals were reported in related research to overlap highly.

The sample comprised thymocytes. This sequence joins TRBV7-2 and TRBJ2-2, with 12 bases that match TRBD2. The receptor comes from a girl less than two years old with a congenital heart defect. Here the CDR3 reads CASSILAGGDTGELFF. In DNA, the CDR3 is TGTGCCAGCAGCATACTAGCGGGGGGCGACACCGGGGAGCTGTTTTTT.